Each of the 9 T cell receptor beta chains below was sequenced from the same sample in a study of CD8 T cells in ankylosing spondylitis (dated 2017 in TCRdb). The library was built by means of 5' RACE. Sequencing was performed on an Illumina HiSeq 2500. TCRdb's own reprocessing of the public reads used fastp at Q25 and MiXCR and kept productive beta chains. Every CDR3 protein is listed once, alongside the most common genes and DNA of its rows. The sample table lists some 220,000 distinct CDR3 sequences, around 6.6% of them with a count of one. 12% to 15% of the sample is held by the ten biggest clonotypes. Results and caveats for the whole study, not just this receptor: Blood from ankylosing spondylitis patients appeared to be characterized by a TCR beta motif composed of about 8 highly homologous amino acid variants.

These receptors' targets are unknown. The sample was blood, either unsorted or a sorted T cell fraction (not recorded which). The receptors were sampled from a male donor with ankylosing spondylitis.

This clonotype was detected ten times or more. The rearrangement links TRBV5-8 to TRBJ2-3; D remains unclear. The CDR3 has 15 amino acids. The germline CDR1 and CDR2 sequences are SGHTS and YDEGEE. V lost 0 bases and J 1 base, leaving 9 bases between the germline ends. Written as DNA, the CDR3 is TGTGCCAGCAGCTTGGGGCAGAGAGGCACAGATACGCAGTATTTT. Translated, it gives CASSLGQRGTDTQYF.

This clonotype was detected only a few times. This chain joins TRBV7-6 and TRBJ2-7, with 9 bases identical to TRBD1. The CDR3 covers 16 residues. Trimming cost V 1 base and J 2 bases; bases outside gene matches: 6. Germline lookup yields CDR1 SGHVS and CDR2 FNYEAQ. CDR3 nucleotide sequence: TGTGCCAGCAGCTTAGGTTCCGGGACAGGGACCTACGAGCAGTACTTC. It encodes CASSLGSGTGTYEQYF.

This clonotype was seen ten or more times. The chain uses TRBV5-1 and TRBJ2-1, with TRBD1 identical over 8 bases. This CDR3 contains 15 residues. Per germline, CDR1 SGHRS and CDR2 YFSETQ. After removal of 4 bases from V and 3 bases from J, the junction contained 6 bases not matched to a gene. CDR3 amino acids: CASSIRTGSYNEQFF. The CDR3 DNA reads TGCGCCAGCAGCATACGGACAGGGAGCTACAATGAGCAGTTCTTC.

This clonotype was observed a handful of times. The chain recombines TRBV20-1 with TRBJ2-7; no clear D. The CDR3 totals 12 residues. The germline gives CDR1 DFQATT, CDR2 SNEGSKA (reference sequence). Trimming left V 6 bases short and J 7 bases short, with 16 bases between. The CDR3 loop reads CSAPRSEREQYF. The CDR3 DNA sequence: TGCAGTGCCCCCCGCAGTGAGCGAGAGCAGTACTTC.

This clonotype was counted many times. V gene TRBV28 combines with J gene TRBJ2-5; maybe TRBD1 (6 bases). CDR1 is MDHEN and CDR2 is SYDVKM in the germline V gene. The length of the CDR3 is 15 residues. V dropped 5 bases and J dropped 7 bases, with 20 bases sitting between them. CDR3 DNA: TGTGCCAGCAGTAACCGACAGGCAAGATTTTGGACCCAGTACTTC. Its protein is CASSNRQARFWTQYF.

This clonotype has at least ten counts. DNA of the CDR3: TGTGCCAGCAGTGCCTCCTTCAGGAATGAGCAGTTCTTC. Protein: CASSASFRNEQFF. The chain uses TRBV2 and TRBJ2-1; unclear D gene. In germline, CDR1 is SNHLY, CDR2 FYNNEI. Trimming cost V 4 bases and J 7 bases, with 11 bases left between them. This CDR3 is built from 13 residues.

This clonotype has ten or more counts. This chain connects TRBV9 to TRBJ1-2; D not certain. Germline-derived CDR1 and CDR2 are SGDLS and YYNGEE. The CDR3 totals 13 residues. V lost 0 bases and J lost 2, with 5 bases in between. The CDR3 sequence is CASSVGHNYGYTF. In DNA form, the CDR3 reads TGTGCCAGCAGCGTAGGACACAACTATGGCTACACCTTC.

Only a few counts were recorded for this clonotype. The chain employs TRBV7-8 and TRBJ2-1, with D uncertain. The germline V gene has CDR1 SGHVS and CDR2 FQNEAQ. This CDR3 is built from 17 residues. V was trimmed by 3 bases and J by 0 bases, leaving 15 bases between them. The CDR3, as DNA: TGTGCCAGCAGCTTTTGGGGTGGGATAAGCTCCTACAATGAGCAGTTCTTC. This gives the protein CASSFWGGISSYNEQFF.

This clonotype was counted at least ten times. V usage is TRBV4-3 and J usage is TRBJ1-5; D remains ambiguous. In germline, CDR1 is LGHNA, CDR2 YSLEER. V shed 0 bases and J shed 11 bases, with 11 bases lying between them. The CDR3 contains 13 residues. This CDR3 is CASSQDRAETQHF. DNA of the CDR3: TGCGCCAGCAGCCAAGATAGGGCAGAGACCCAGCATTTT.